This is a list of T cell receptor beta chains from one sample in a study of T cells in Graves' hyperthyroidism and ophthalmopathy. TCRdb reprocessed the multiplex PCR reads via MiXCR and lists one record per CDR3 protein. The sample lists roughly 570,000 distinct CDR3 sequences, more than 45% occurring once. The specimen was peripheral blood or thyroid tissue (not recorded which). These receptor sequences come from an adult woman with Graves' disease, either hyperthyroidism or ophthalmopathy (not recorded which). CDR3s include the opening cysteine and the closing phenylalanine or tryptophan.

>TRBJ2-7|TRBV19
CASSWDHSSYEQYF
>TRBJ2-7|TRBV29-1
CSVVTRQGRSYEQYF
>TRBJ2-7|TRBV20-1
CSARKRLAHPYEQYF
>TRBJ2-5|TRBV19
CASSAGGLAGGSETQYF
>TRBJ1-2|TRBV7-9
CAIGSLVPVYGYTF
>TRBJ2-7|TRBV7-2
CASSSRTQTYEQYF
>TRBJ1-4|TRBV2
CASSAMQANEKLFF
>TRBJ2-3|TRBV10-1
CASSDRGPDTQYF
>TRBJ2-7|TRBV24-1
CATSDSLGQGSYEQYF
>TRBJ2-7|TRBV27
CASSPAGQLEQYF
>TRBJ2-2|TRBV7-8
CASSLRLAGGSGELFF
>TRBJ2-5|TRBV2
CASIAGFQETQYF
>TRBJ2-1|TRBV7-9
CASSLRRAYNEQFF
>TRBJ1-1|TRBV29-1
CSVQAGGNTEAFF
>TRBJ2-5|TRBV15
CATSRDSGTSIETQYF
>TRBJ1-1|TRBV7-9
CASNIPETSGRAFAHRGAAAFF
>TRBJ2-7|TRBV7-2
CASSLRQYF
>TRBJ1-2|TRBV7-8
CASSFGTYGYTF
>TRBJ2-7|TRBV27
CASSLTAQGEDYEQYF
>TRBJ2-7|TRBV10-2
CATLLGANEQYF
>TRBJ1-1|TRBV5-1
CASSATQVNTEAFF
>TRBJ2-5|TRBV10-3
CAISGGKRGQYF
>TRBJ1-1|TRBV5-1
CASSSGDALDTEAFF
>TRBJ1-4|TRBV10-3
CAISEKSTNEKLFF
>TRBJ2-2|TRBV5-1
CASSSGGYRDELNTGELFF
>TRBJ1-2|TRBV25-1
CASQRGLRGRHYGYTF
>TRBJ1-5|TRBV12-3/TRBV12-4
CASSERTSSNQPQHF
>TRBJ1-2|TRBV28
CASSDYGYTF
>TRBJ1-2|TRBV29-1
CSVEEQGAQTYGYTF
>TRBJ2-6|TRBV19
CASTGISSGANVLTF
>TRBJ1-2|TRBV11-2
CASSLLPDRGEGYTF
>TRBJ2-6|TRBV7-7
CASSPHGAGANVLTF
>TRBJ2-5|TRBV28
CASSSPRPGEETQYF
>TRBJ1-4|TRBV10-3
CAMAPEGSEKLFF
>TRBJ2-5|TRBV4-1
CASSQVIRTKETQYF
>TRBJ1-5|TRBV29-1
CSSSPGYSNQPQHF
>TRBJ2-7|TRBV6-2/TRBV6-3
CASSNRGFLTGEQYF
>TRBJ1-5|TRBV6-1
CASRKDTGYSNQPQHF